Following are 25 T cell receptor beta chains from one sample sequenced in a study of radiation and T cells in renal cell carcinoma. Assay: immunoSEQ multiplex PCR; the TCRdb copy retains only in-frame clones and omits some. Of approximately 150,000 clones in the sample, approximately 86% were seen once. Time point denoted: blood 4 weeks post-SBRT, at nephrectomy. The treatment was: 15 Gy SBRT to primary tumor, nephrectomy 4 weeks later. This material consisted of blood, taken from a patient whose treatment included radiotherapy and nephrectomy. These receptors all come from a woman between 45 and 60 years old with renal cell carcinoma.

The chain carries TRBV7-2 and TRBJ1-1; D is undetermined. Germline CDR1 is SGHTA and CDR2 is FQGNSA. The CDR3 has 14 amino acids. V was cut by 1 base and J by 1 base, with 7 bases left in between. The CDR3 DNA reads TGTGCCAGCAGCTTAGGCCCCGGGAACACTGAAGCTTTCTTT. This codes for CASSLGPGNTEAFF. Filled out from reference TRBV7-2 and TRBJ1-1, the complete variable domain reads GAGVSQSPSNKVTEKGKDVELRCDPISGHTALYWYRQSLGQGLEFLIYFQGNSAPDKSGLPSDRFSAERTGGSVSTLTIQRTQQEDSAVYLCASSLGPGNTEAFFGQGTRLTVV.

The chain joins TRBV10-2 to TRBJ1-1; D is ambiguous. This CDR3 region has 11 residues. The V and J ends lost 4 bases and 7 bases respectively, with 7 bases between them. From germline, CDR1 is WSHSY and CDR2 SAAADI. DNA for the CDR3: TGCGCCAGCAGTGCCAAGTTTGAAGCTTTCTTT. As protein: CASSAKFEAFF.

V is TRBV10-3 and J is TRBJ2-3, with 10 bases that match TRBD2. The CDR3 covers 14 residues. The junction had 7 bases not matched to a gene; V was cut back by 9 bases and J by 4 bases. CDR1 ENHRY and CDR2 SYGVKD come from the germline V gene. As DNA, the CDR3 is TGTGCCATGGGGCTAGCGGGAGAGGCAGATACGCAGTATTTT. Its translation: CAMGLAGEADTQYF.

This clone was detected only once. The chain employs TRBV9 and TRBJ2-7, with D possibly being TRBD1 or TRBD2 (5 bases each). The CDR3 length is 14 residues. V was cut by 0 bases and J by 2 bases, with 9 bases left in between. In germline, CDR1 is SGDLS, CDR2 YYNGEE. The chain's CDR3 is CASSVVGDPYEQYF. The CDR3 bases are TGTGCCAGCAGCGTAGTAGGGGACCCCTACGAGCAGTACTTC.

The CDR3 DNA is TGTGCCAGCAGTTTATTCGCAGGGGCTGGAAACACCATATATTTT. Translated: CASSLFAGAGNTIYF. The chain recombines TRBV27 with TRBJ1-3; maybe TRBD1 (6 bases). The germline V gene has CDR1 MNHEY and CDR2 SMNVEV (reference sequence). The V end was cut by 1 base, the J end by 2 bases, with 9 bases between. The CDR3 sequence is 15 residues long.

The V gene is TRBV7-2, the J gene TRBJ1-1; D is undetermined. The CDR3 is 15 residues long. Per germline, CDR1 SGHTA and CDR2 FQGNSA. V lost 5 bases and J lost 1, with 14 bases in between. The CDR3 sequence: CASSPPTDGNTEAFF. The CDR3 nucleotides are TGTGCCAGCAGCCCACCAACGGACGGGAACACTGAAGCTTTCTTT.

The V and J genes are TRBV19 and TRBJ1-5, with a possible D match to TRBD1 (6 bases). V was pared by 7 bases and J by 2 bases, with 6 bases between. Per germline, CDR1 LNHDA and CDR2 SQIVND (reference sequence). The CDR3 runs to 12 residues. DNA for the CDR3: TGTGCCAGTAAGGGGGGCAATCAGCCCCAGCATTTT. Its protein is CASKGGNQPQHF. Full variable domain (rest looked up from reference TRBV19 and TRBJ1-5): DGGITQSPKYLFRKEGQNVTLSCEQNLNHDAMYWYRQDPGQGLRLIYYSQIVNDFQKGDIAEGYSVSREKKESFPLTVTSAQKNPTAFYLCASKGGNQPQHFGDGTRLSIL.

This clone was seen only a few times. The gene calls are TRBV7-9 and TRBJ1-1; the D is unclear. This CDR3 spans 15 amino acids. Trimming shortened V by 2 bases and J by 6 bases, and 16 bases separated the two germline ends. CDR1 is SEHNR and CDR2 is FQNEAQ in the germline V gene (reference sequence). DNA for the CDR3: TGTGCCAGCAGCTTAACCCCCCTGGGAAACCCTGAAGCTTTCTTT. Its translation is CASSLTPLGNPEAFF.

The genes are TRBV7-2 and TRBJ1-4; TRBD1 aligns across 8 bases. V shed 2 bases, J shed 4 bases, and the junction held 6 bases outside the gene matches. CDR3 size: 16 residues. The V gene's germline CDR1 is SGHTA and CDR2 FQGNSA. CDR3 nucleotides: TGTGCCAGCAGCTTACTTGGACAGGGAGTTAATGAAAAACTGTTTTTT. Amino acid sequence: CASSLLGQGVNEKLFF.

This clone was picked up one time. The chain carries TRBV28 and TRBJ1-2; a weak D match, TRBD1 (5 bases). Germline-derived CDR1 and CDR2 are MDHEN and SYDVKM. V lost 8 bases, J lost 3 bases, and 7 bases lay in between. There are 11 residues in the CDR3. The CDR3: CASVRDYGYTF. The CDR3 DNA reads TGTGCCAGCGTCAGGGACTATGGCTACACCTTC.

The chain has TRBV20-1 and TRBJ1-4; D not resolved. This CDR3 comprises 8 residues. Per germline, CDR1 DFQATT and CDR2 SNEGSKA (reference sequence). This CDR3 is CSDEKLFF. The CDR3 DNA sequence: TGCAGCGATGAAAAACTGTTTTTT.

The V call is TRBV28, the J call TRBJ2-7; the match to TRBD1 covers 9 bases. Trimming cost V 5 bases and J 6 bases; bases outside gene matches: 5. The germline gives CDR1 MDHEN, CDR2 SYDVKM. This CDR3 region has 13 residues. CDR3: CASSQGQGVEQYF. CDR3 DNA sequence: TGTGCCAGCAGTCAGGGACAGGGTGTCGAGCAGTACTTC.

This chain connects TRBV7-2 to TRBJ1-1; 7 bases map to TRBD1. Germline V gene lookup returns CDR1 SGHTA and CDR2 FQGNSA. V shed 6 bases, J shed 4 bases, and the junction held 17 bases outside the gene matches. This CDR3 contains 17 residues. Here the CDR3 DNA reads TGTGCCAGCAGTCAAACAGGGGTCTCTTTTTTCGGCACTGAAGCTTTCTTT. It codes for CASSQTGVSFFGTEAFF.

In this sample, this clone turned up once. The V and J genes are TRBV18 and TRBJ1-6; tentatively, D is TRBD1 (5 bases). Trimming shortened V by 2 bases and J by 5 bases, and 16 bases separated the two germline ends. Germline CDR1 reads KGHSH; CDR2 reads LQKENI. The CDR3 loop spans 17 amino acids. CDR3 nucleotides: TGTGCCAGCTCACCAGAGGCGGCGTCGGGGGATAATTCACCCCTCCACTTT. Translation: CASSPEAASGDNSPLHF.

This rearrangement joins TRBV5-6 to TRBJ2-2, with D perhaps TRBD2 (6 bases). Germline V CDR1 and CDR2: SGHDT, YYEEEE. This CDR3 comprises 18 residues. Trimming took 0 bases from V and 1 from J, leaving 16 bases between them. The DNA of the CDR3 is TGTGCCAGCAGCTTGGAAGAGGGAGGATCGGAGAACACCGGGGAGCTGTTTTTT. Its translation: CASSLEEGGSENTGELFF.

This clone was counted once. V and J are TRBV5-1 and TRBJ1-1; D possibly corresponds to TRBD1 (6 bases). Between the trimmed V and J ends, which lost 0 bases and 11 bases, there was a span of 14 bases. CDR1 is SGHRS, CDR2 YFSETQ, per germline. The CDR3 spans 13 residues. CDR3 sequence reads: CASSLATGVGAFF. The CDR3 DNA follows: TGCGCCAGCAGCTTGGCGACAGGAGTGGGTGCTTTCTTT.

DNA for the CDR3: TGTGCCAGCAGCGGGACCGTCGGCGAGCAGTACTTC. It is translated as CASSGTVGEQYF. The chain uses TRBV6-5 and TRBJ2-7; the D gene could be TRBD1 or TRBD2 (5 bases each). In germline, CDR1 is MNHEY, CDR2 SVGAGI. The CDR3 has 12 residues. V lost 6 bases and J lost 6, with 12 bases in between.

This clone has only one observation. Here the CDR3 reads CASSEELWGAQYF. Written as DNA, the CDR3 is TGTGCCAGCAGTGAAGAGTTATGGGGTGCGCAGTATTTT. The chain couples TRBV2 to TRBJ2-3, with D uncertain. Per the germline V gene, CDR1 is SNHLY and CDR2 is FYNNEI. CDR3 length: 13 residues. V lost 1 base and J lost 10, with 12 bases in between.

V and J are TRBV5-1 and TRBJ1-5, with D unclear. Germline loops: CDR1 SGHRS, CDR2 YFSETQ. CDR3 length: 15 residues. Trimming pared 4 bases from V and 0 bases from J, leaving 11 bases between. The CDR3 region is CASSLQGSSNQPQHF. For the CDR3, the DNA is TGCGCCAGCAGCCTACAAGGAAGTAGCAATCAGCCCCAGCATTTT.

In DNA, the CDR3 is TGTGCCAGCAGGAGACCGGGAAACACCATATATTTT. This translates into CASRRPGNTIYF. The chain couples TRBV28 to TRBJ1-3, with D unclear. The CDR3 spans 12 residues. Germline V gene lookup returns CDR1 MDHEN and CDR2 SYDVKM. With 6 bases removed from V and 4 bases from J, the gap between germline ends came to 7 bases.

This clone was observed a single time. V and J are TRBV7-8 and TRBJ2-5; a weak D match, TRBD1 (5 bases). The CDR3 consists of 16 residues. The germline V gene encodes CDR1 SGHVS and CDR2 FQNEAQ. Trimming removed 7 bases at V and 4 bases at J, with 22 bases between. Here the CDR3 DNA reads TGTGCCAGCACGCTTCTCAGGGTGGGGAACCTAGAGACCCAGTACTTC. Translated, it gives CASTLLRVGNLETQYF. The full variable domain, its missing parts supplied by reference TRBV7-8 and TRBJ2-5, is GAGVSQSPRYKVAKRGQDVALRCDPISGHVSLFWYQQALGQGPEFLTYFQNEAQLDKSGLPSDRFFAERPEGSVSTLKIQRTQQEDSAVYLCASTLLRVGNLETQYFGPGTRLLVL.

The rearrangement links TRBV9 to TRBJ2-3, with D tentatively TRBD1 or TRBD2 (5 bases each). With 4 bases removed from V and 4 bases from J, the gap between germline ends came to 16 bases. The CDR3 has 15 residues. Germline V lookup: CDR1 SGDLS, CDR2 YYNGEE. As DNA, the CDR3 is TGTGCCAGCAGCCAACAAGGGGTAGCGTCAGATACGCAGTATTTT. Its protein is CASSQQGVASDTQYF.

This chain links TRBV13 with TRBJ2-4, with D possibly matching TRBD2 (6 bases). The germline CDR1 and CDR2 sequences are PRHDT and FYEKMQ (reference sequence). V was clipped by 0 bases and J by 0 bases, with 9 bases between them. The CDR3 spans 16 residues. Here the CDR3 reads CASSLGRGLAKNIQYF. CDR3 bases: TGTGCCAGCAGCTTAGGGCGGGGATTAGCCAAAAACATTCAGTACTTC.

This rearrangement joins TRBV5-1 to TRBJ1-4; D gene unclear. Germline V gene lookup returns CDR1 SGHRS and CDR2 YFSETQ. This CDR3 comprises 14 residues. Trimming took off 1 base at V and 8 bases at J, with 12 bases between the two ends. The CDR3 reads CASSLRGVGEKLFF. CDR3 in DNA: TGCGCCAGCAGCTTGCGGGGTGTAGGAGAAAAACTGTTTTTT.

The gene calls are TRBV4-3 and TRBJ2-3, with D hard to call. Trimming took off 0 bases at V and 0 bases at J, with 4 bases between the two ends. CDR1 is LGHNA, CDR2 YSLEER, per germline. The length of the CDR3 is 14 residues. CDR3 loop: CASSQDISTDTQYF. The CDR3 DNA follows: TGCGCCAGCAGCCAAGATATCAGCACAGATACGCAGTATTTT.